This T cell receptor (beta chain) emerged from a study of PD-L1 blockade in urothelial cancer (dated by TCRdb to between 2016 and 2019). In terms of the full investigation: Therapy was started at some point between 2013 and 2015 for all patients, and atezolizumab 1,200 mg was administered intravenously every 3 weeks. About 85% of the roughly 29 patients were identified as males with urothelial cancer of bladder origin, and a prior smoking history was reported by 18 of 29 patients. An ECOG performance status of 0 or 1 was recorded for the patients, and 0 to 3 prior chemotherapy regimens had been received by the patients. Blood samples were analyzed 3 weeks after the start of treatment (second dose) and 6 weeks after the start of treatment. A median of 141,255 T cells and fewer than 85,000 unique TCRs was obtained from blood samples, and a median clonality of around 0.08 was observed. The study, an exploratory multi-omic analysis, examined somatic, immune and clinical correlates of response to PD-L1 blockade with atezolizumab in urothelial cancer. TCR sequencing covered pretreatment tumor samples and matched, serially collected peripheral blood taken before and after atezolizumab treatment. Durable clinical benefit was defined as a progression-free survival longer than 6 months, and TCR features were additionally tested against progression-free survival and overall survival. In the same patients, pretreatment tumors underwent whole exome sequencing and RNA sequencing in addition to TCR sequencing. Fewer than ten patients achieved durable clinical benefit and approximately 20 did not. Pretreatment blood TCR-seq was available for about 27 patients, at least one posttreatment blood collection was obtained for around 24 patients, and tumor TCR-seq was available for around 24 patients.

The sample's time point label is to be understood as: pretreatment peripheral blood. A total of approximately 27 patients with locally advanced or metastatic urothelial carcinoma, treated at Memorial Sloan Kettering on a trial protocol, made up the cohort. Peripheral blood mononuclear cells were collected pretreatment and during treatment, at between 1 and 8 total time points per patient. The Qiagen DNeasy Blood extraction kit was used to purify genomic DNA from total PBMCs and from tumor samples. Collected pretreatment and during treatment, PBMCs were isolated and stored as previously described. Synthetic TCR analog templates were spiked into each PCR so that absolute template abundance could be estimated from read counts. Using the immunoSEQ assay, TCRbeta CDR3 regions were amplified from genomic DNA with bias-controlled V and J gene primers. Sequencing of rearranged TCRbeta segments was done at approximately 20X coverage. Turning to the authors' computational methods: Clustering was used to correct sequencing errors, and CDR3s were annotated against IMGT so that V, D and J genes could be assigned. Downstream analyses used only productive TCRbeta rearrangements, leaving out any out-of-frame or stop-codon sequences. Clonality was calculated as one minus the Shannon entropy normalized by the log of the number of unique productive sequences. Clones differing between time points or between blood and tumor were identified by Fisher's exact test with Benjamini-Hochberg correction at adjusted p below 0.01. As stored in TCRdb, this immuneACCESS dataset retains in-frame rearrangements with V and J assigned. A fraction of the clones does not appear; measured against another copy, unresolved V genes explain less than half of the discrepancy, and the remainder lacks a known reason. D and trimming come from the DNA, and the V and J calls and clone size come from that table. The sample contains 45,000 to 60,000 clones, around 83% of them found a single time. Jointly, the top ten make up around 1.5% of the sample.

What the authors observed across the whole study: Patients with durable benefit showed greater expansion of tumor-associated TCR clones in peripheral blood 3 weeks after starting treatment (n ≈ 21, p = 0.022). A pretreatment peripheral blood TCR clonality below the median was linked to improved progression-free and overall survival. Because the sample size was small (n ≈ 30) and many exploratory analyses were performed, the results are intended to be hypothesis-generating.

As regards this clone: Its antigen remains undetermined. Per-nucleotide qualities are absent, and no much larger clonotype sits a single base away.

Trimming leaves V shorter by 1 base and J shorter by 1 base, with the junction holding 9 bases beyond the gene matches. Based on the germline V gene, the CDR1 and CDR2 sequences are SGDLS and YYNGEE. From the cysteine through the phenylalanine, the CDR3 covers 17 amino acids. Of all the DNA, just the CDR3 is kept, 51 bases in frame from base 1. The chain joins TRBV9 to TRBJ1-1, with 8 junctional bases fitting TRBD1. Sequencing used PBMCs, obtained around atezolizumab (anti-PD-L1) treatment. This receptor was obtained from a man aged 45-65 years with urothelial cancer. The CDR3 loop reads CASSVSTGGERNTEAFF. The DNA is TGTGCCAGCAGCGTAAGTACAGGGGGGGAACGGAACACTGAAGCTTTCTTT.